This TCR beta chain appears in the sequencing data of a study of T cells after yellow fever vaccination. This clonotype was detected once. TCR cDNA was made by 5'RACE template switching, adding a universal primer site and UMIs. TCRdb redid the calling of the 5' RACE reads with MiXCR, one entry per CDR3 protein. The repertoire includes about 550,000 distinct CDR3 sequences, roughly a fifth of them detected once, and roughly 13% sits in the top ten. The CDR3 has 16 residues. V dropped 6 bases and J dropped 3; count of bases not matched to a gene: 7. CDR1 and CDR2 from the germline V gene are MNHNS and SASEGT.

Sequenced here: PBMCs, sampled 15 days after the yellow fever booster vaccination. The TCR originated in a young man who received the YFV17D yellow fever vaccine. V gene TRBV6-1 combines with J gene TRBJ2-2, with TRBD1 matching over 10 bases. The CDR3 sequence is CASSPRGQGYTGELFF. The DNA for the CDR3 is TGTGCCAGCAGCCCTAGGGGACAGGGGTACACCGGGGAGCTGTTTTTT.